The 26 T cell receptor beta chains presented below share a single source sample, sequenced in a study of memory CD4+ T cells and cytomegalovirus serostatus. Some clones are missing from TCRdb's copy, which holds only in-frame ones; the method was immunoSEQ multiplex PCR. The table records about 46,000 clones, around 78% of them present only once. Single viable CD3+CD4+CD8-CD45RO+ cells were sorted as the memory CD4+ T cells. The sequencing sample was made of memory CD4+ T cells from blood. Source of these receptors: an adult in good health and CMV-seronegative.

This sequence joins TRBV6-6 and TRBJ1-1, with D perhaps TRBD1 (6 bases). The V gene's germline CDR1 is MNHNY and CDR2 SVGAGI (reference sequence). This CDR3 contains 12 residues. Between the trimmed V and J ends, which lost 7 bases and 11 bases, there was a span of 17 bases. The CDR3 DNA is TGTGCCAGCACCTTGGGGGGGGCAGAGGCTTTCTTT. This encodes CASTLGGAEAFF.

The chain couples TRBV2 to TRBJ2-7; 10 nucleotides agree with TRBD1. With V trimmed by 5 bases and J by 5 bases, 9 bases remained unmatched. The CDR3 contains 15 residues. Per the germline V gene, CDR1 is SNHLY and CDR2 is FYNNEI. This CDR3 is CASSRQGATIDEQYF. The DNA of the CDR3 is TGTGCCAGCAGTCGACAGGGGGCTACGATCGACGAGCAGTACTTC.

The chain couples TRBV27 to TRBJ1-1; 11 bases are a match to TRBD1. The CDR3 extends over 17 amino acids. J gave up 2 bases and V 8 bases, and 13 bases lay outside the gene matches. Germline values: CDR1 MNHEY, CDR2 SMNVEV (reference sequence). Here the CDR3 reads CASGGTGGIMGNTEAFF. The DNA for the CDR3 is TGTGCCAGCGGAGGGACAGGGGGAATCATGGGTAACACTGAAGCTTTCTTT.

V and J are TRBV6-5 and TRBJ2-7; D not resolved. The CDR3 is made up of 12 amino acids. The germline V gene encodes CDR1 MNHEY and CDR2 SVGAGI. V dropped 4 bases and J dropped 5 bases, with 9 bases sitting between them. This CDR3 reads CASSWANDEQYF. The CDR3 bases are TGTGCCAGCAGTTGGGCGAACGACGAGCAGTACTTC.

The V call is TRBV5-1, the J call TRBJ2-7; 11 positions match TRBD2. J was trimmed by 7 bases and V by 2 bases; bases with no gene match: 2. The CDR3 totals 13 residues. The germline V gene has CDR1 SGHRS and CDR2 YFSETQ. CDR3 sequence: CASSLLAGDEQYF. DNA for the CDR3: TGCGCCAGCAGCTTACTAGCGGGGGATGAGCAGTACTTC.

The gene calls are TRBV10-3 and TRBJ2-7; 7 bases agree with TRBD2. V lost 6 bases to trimming and J lost 0 bases; unmatched junction nucleotides: 11. There are 16 residues in the CDR3. Germline assignment: CDR1 ENHRY and CDR2 SYGVKD. The CDR3: CAIRGGLTGNSYEQYF. CDR3 in DNA: TGTGCCATCAGGGGGGGGTTAACGGGAAACTCCTACGAGCAGTACTTC.

The chain is built from TRBV7-2 and TRBJ1-5; D gene ambiguous. CDR1 and CDR2 from the germline V gene are SGHTA and FQGNSA. The V end was cut by 1 base, the J end by 3 bases, with 10 bases between. The CDR3 spans 15 residues. CDR3 sequence (DNA): TGTGCCAGCAGCTTAGGTGGTCCTGCCAATCAGCCCCAGCATTTT. It encodes CASSLGGPANQPQHF.

The chain employs TRBV19 and TRBJ1-3, with 7 bases lining up with TRBD1. The CDR3 contains 13 residues. Unmatched junction bases numbered 7, after V lost 10 bases and J lost 4 bases. Germline values: CDR1 LNHDA, CDR2 SQIVND (reference sequence). CDR3 nucleotides: TGTGCCACCCAACCGGGACAGGGAAACACCATATATTTT. It specifies CATQPGQGNTIYF. Supplemented by reference TRBV19 and TRBJ1-3, the full variable domain reads DGGITQSPKYLFRKEGQNVTLSCEQNLNHDAMYWYRQDPGQGLRLIYYSQIVNDFQKGDIAEGYSVSREKKESFPLTVTSAQKNPTAFYLCATQPGQGNTIYFGEGSWLTVV.

The chain is built from TRBV18 and TRBJ2-5; D unresolved. V was clipped by 4 bases and J by 1 base, with 7 bases between them. The CDR3 has 13 amino acids. The germline CDR1 and CDR2 sequences are KGHSH and LQKENI. CDR3 coding DNA: TGTGCCAGCTCACTCGGGCTCCAAGAGACCCAGTACTTC. As protein: CASSLGLQETQYF.

In nucleotides, the CDR3 is TGTGCCAGCAGGAATAAGGGGGCGGTAGCCAAAAACATTCAGTACTTC. Translated: CASRNKGAVAKNIQYF. J is TRBJ2-4 and V is TRBV28; the match to TRBD1 covers 7 bases. J was trimmed by 0 bases and V by 6 bases; bases with no gene match: 8. Germline V lookup: CDR1 MDHEN, CDR2 SYDVKM. This CDR3 has 16 amino acids.

This chain links TRBV7-8 with TRBJ1-2; no firm D call. V lost 2 bases, J lost 0 bases, and 7 bases lay in between. The CDR3 runs 14 residues. CDR1 is SGHVS, CDR2 FQNEAQ, per germline. This CDR3 reads CASSLRVANYGYTF. CDR3 DNA: TGTGCCAGCAGCTTAAGAGTAGCTAACTATGGCTACACCTTC. Full variable domain (rest looked up from reference TRBV7-8 and TRBJ1-2): GAGVSQSPRYKVAKRGQDVALRCDPISGHVSLFWYQQALGQGPEFLTYFQNEAQLDKSGLPSDRFFAERPEGSVSTLKIQRTQQEDSAVYLCASSLRVANYGYTFGSGTRLTVV.

This clone was picked up one time. The V gene is TRBV28, the J gene TRBJ2-7; 13 bases agree with TRBD2. Germline trimming cut 5 bases from V and 2 bases from J; bases unmatched to any gene: 9. There are 17 residues in the CDR3. The germline V gene encodes CDR1 MDHEN and CDR2 SYDVKM. DNA for the CDR3: TGTGCCAGCAGTCGAATACCGACTAGCGGGGGGCCCTACGAGCAGTACTTC. Its translation is CASSRIPTSGGPYEQYF.

The chain recombines TRBV11-3 with TRBJ2-6; the D gene is possibly TRBD1 (6 bases). The length of the CDR3 is 16 residues. In germline, CDR1 is SGHNT, CDR2 YENEEA. The V end was cut by 5 bases, the J end by 0 bases, with 11 bases between. The CDR3 is CASSPQGPSGANVLTF. DNA of the CDR3: TGTGCCAGCAGCCCCCAGGGGCCCTCTGGGGCCAACGTCCTGACTTTC.

This clone was recorded a few times. V usage is TRBV7-2 and J usage is TRBJ1-4, with 10 bases identical to TRBD1. Germline loops: CDR1 SGHTA, CDR2 FQGNSA. The length of the CDR3 is 17 residues. J lost 11 bases, V lost 5 bases, and 17 bases had no gene match. CDR3 residues: CASSLKRGDRGNFKLFF. CDR3 nucleotide sequence: TGTGCCAGCAGCCTAAAGCGGGGGGACAGGGGAAATTTTAAACTGTTTTTT.

V is TRBV10-3 and J is TRBJ2-3; D not resolved. The CDR3 runs 13 residues. Germline V gene data show CDR1 as ENHRY and CDR2 as SYGVKD. CDR3 sequence: CATSVPGADTQYF. The CDR3 coding sequence is TGTGCGACTTCGGTACCAGGCGCAGATACGCAGTATTTT.

The rearrangement uses TRBV10-3 and TRBJ1-5; D gene ambiguous. Between the trimmed V and J ends, which lost 3 bases and 0 bases, there was a span of 12 bases. The CDR3 is 16 amino acids. Germline CDR1 reads ENHRY; CDR2 reads SYGVKD. The DNA of the CDR3 is TGTGCCATCAGTGATAGGGCGGGCGATAGCAATCAGCCCCAGCATTTT. This gives the protein CAISDRAGDSNQPQHF.

The chain recombines TRBV30 with TRBJ2-1, with D possibly called TRBD1 or TRBD2 (5 bases each). Germline CDR1 reads GTSNPN; CDR2 reads SVGIG (reference sequence). V was cut by 1 base and J by 5 bases, with 15 bases left in between. This CDR3 spans 15 amino acids. The CDR3 reads CAWSALGTSHNEQFF. Written as DNA, the CDR3 is TGTGCCTGGAGTGCCCTAGGGACCTCTCACAATGAGCAGTTCTTC.

The chain joins TRBV7-8 to TRBJ1-1; D is unclear. The CDR3 sequence is 12 residues long. V was clipped by 1 base and J by 7 bases, with 7 bases between them. Germline V CDR1 and CDR2: SGHVS, FQNEAQ. CDR3 protein: CASSLERDEAFF. Here the CDR3 DNA reads TGTGCCAGCAGCTTAGAACGGGATGAAGCTTTCTTT.

V usage is TRBV5-5 and J usage is TRBJ2-7; 10 bases are a match to TRBD1. V shed 0 bases and J 3 bases; nucleotides not matched to a gene: 3. Germline CDR1 is SGHKS and CDR2 is YYEKEE (reference sequence). This CDR3 region has 15 residues. The CDR3 sequence: CASSLEGQGFYEQYF. In DNA, the CDR3 is TGTGCCAGCAGCTTGGAGGGACAGGGGTTCTACGAGCAGTACTTC.

The chain links TRBV28 to TRBJ1-2, with D possibly matching TRBD1 (5 bases). V was cut by 8 bases and J by 3 bases, with 16 bases left in between. Germline CDR1 MDHEN, CDR2 SYDVKM. CDR3 length equals 14 residues. The CDR3 sequence is CASLTQGVYYGYTF. In nucleotides, the CDR3 is TGTGCCAGCCTAACCCAGGGTGTTTACTATGGCTACACCTTC.

The rearrangement uses TRBV28 and TRBJ2-6, with TRBD1 as a possible D gene (6 bases). The CDR3 runs to 15 residues. The germline CDR1 and CDR2 sequences are MDHEN and SYDVKM. Trimming stripped 5 bases from V and 0 bases from J, with 8 bases between. The CDR3 nucleotides read TGTGCCAGCAGTGACAGGAGCTCTGGGGCCAACGTCCTGACTTTC. Translating gives CASSDRSSGANVLTF.

The V gene is TRBV6-5, the J gene TRBJ1-1; D is ambiguous. The CDR3 is made up of 11 amino acids. Trimming left V 6 bases short and J 8 bases short, with 10 bases between. Germline CDR1 MNHEY, CDR2 SVGAGI. The CDR3 here is CASSETREAFF. The DNA of the CDR3 is TGTGCCAGCAGCGAGACAAGAGAAGCTTTCTTT.

The chain uses TRBV4-1 and TRBJ2-2, with 8 bases aligning to TRBD1. J lost 0 bases, V lost 3 bases, and 6 bases had no gene match. The CDR3 runs 17 residues. Germline CDR1 MGHRA, CDR2 YSYEKL. The CDR3 is CASSQALQGANTGELFF. The CDR3 coding sequence is TGCGCCAGCAGCCAGGCTTTACAGGGGGCGAACACCGGGGAGCTGTTTTTT.

This chain joins TRBV28 and TRBJ2-3; D uncertain. V lost 6 bases, J lost 5 bases, and 9 bases lay in between. This CDR3 region has 12 residues. Germline CDR1 MDHEN, CDR2 SYDVKM. CDR3 DNA sequence: TGTGCCAGCAGCTTACGAAAAGATACGCAGTATTTT. Translation gives CASSLRKDTQYF. Combining the CDR3 with reference TRBV28 and TRBJ2-3 gives the whole variable domain DVKVTQSSRYLVKRTGEKVFLECVQDMDHENMFWYRQDPGLGLRLIYFSYDVKMKEKGDIPEGYSVSREKKERFSLILESASTNQTSMYLCASSLRKDTQYFGPGTRLTVL.

About this clone itself: This sample includes further DNA sequences coding for the same CDR3. The V call is TRBV28, the J call TRBJ1-3; D ambiguous. Looked up from germline, CDR1 is MDHEN and CDR2 is SYDVKM. The CDR3 spans 15 residues. V was shortened by 1 base and J by 0 bases, with 7 bases between the two germline ends. The CDR3, as DNA: TGTGCCAGCAGTTTATTGGGGAGCTCTGGAAACACCATATATTTT. This codes for CASSLLGSSGNTIYF.

The chain recombines TRBV5-1 with TRBJ1-1; the D is unclear. Per the germline V gene, CDR1 is SGHRS and CDR2 is YFSETQ. Deletions cut 4 bases from V and 3 bases from J, with 13 bases between. The CDR3 has 14 residues. CDR3 nucleotides: TGCGCCAGCAGCCCAGACACTGTCTACACTGAAGCTTTCTTT. This sequence encodes CASSPDTVYTEAFF.